A selection of T cell receptor beta chains follows, all from one sample in a study of cytomegalovirus exposure and HLA in healthy donors. TCRdb's table, derived via immunoSEQ multiplex PCR, lists solely in-frame clones and lacks some. The data hold about 180,000 clones, with around 80% observed a single time. The material sequenced was PBMCs. Receptors were obtained from a woman aged 60 to 75 in good health and CMV-seropositive. Both conserved end residues are part of each CDR3. Fields, in order: J gene, V gene, D gene, clone size, CDR3 DNA, CDR3 protein. The D gene is left open where the match is weak. Clone size, where shown, is once, few, many, or a class for clones that have expanded.

TRBJ2-1,TRBV27,TRBD1,NA,TGTGCCAGCAGCCGGACAGGGCTGGCTGAGCAGTTCTTC,CASSRTGLAEQFF
TRBJ2-7,TRBV4-3,TRBD2,NA,TGCGCCAGCAGCCAAGGGACTAGCGGGGGCTACGAGCAGTACTTC,CASSQGTSGGYEQYF
TRBJ1-1,TRBV5-1,TRBD1,NA,TGCGCCAGCAGCCGGCGGACAGGGGCGAACACTGAAGCTTTCTTT,CASSRRTGANTEAFF
TRBJ1-1,TRBV25-1,TRBD1,NA,TGTGCCAGCAGTACCAGGACAGGGGGCTCGGTAGCTTTCTTT,CASSTRTGGSVAFF
TRBJ2-3,TRBV2,TRBD1,NA,TGTGCCAGCAGTTTATCTCCGGGACAGCCAGTCACAGATACGCAGTATTTT,CASSLSPGQPVTDTQYF
TRBJ1-5,TRBV30,TRBD1,NA,TGTGCCTGGAGTCATGGACAGGGGTATAATCAGCCCCAGCATTTT,CAWSHGQGYNQPQHF
TRBJ1-2,TRBV30,TRBD1,NA,TGTGCCTGGAGTGCGTGGCAGGGGGCAAAATATGGCTACACCTTC,CAWSAWQGAKYGYTF
TRBJ2-1,TRBV10-3,TRBD1,NA,TGTGCCATCAGGGAACCGGGACAGGGGGGTCGTGGTGAGCAGTTCTTC,CAIREPGQGGRGEQFF
TRBJ2-5,TRBV27,NA,NA,TGTGCCAGCAGCATTGGCGACAACCAAGAGACCCAGTACTTC,CASSIGDNQETQYF
TRBJ1-1,TRBV19,TRBD1,NA,TGTGCCAGTAGTTTCACCGGGACAGGGGGCACTGAAGCTTTCTTT,CASSFTGTGGTEAFF
TRBJ2-3,TRBV9,TRBD1,NA,TGTGCCAGCAGCGCCTCGGGACAGGTCAACACAGATACGCAGTATTTT,CASSASGQVNTDTQYF
TRBJ1-4,TRBV2,NA,NA,TGTGCCAGCAGTGATTACGGGGGATGGGAGGTTGAAAAACTGTTTTTT,CASSDYGGWEVEKLFF
TRBJ2-3,TRBV7-9,NA,NA,TGTGCCAGCAGCTTAGTGGCAGGGAAGGCAGATACGCAGTATTTT,CASSLVAGKADTQYF
TRBJ2-1,TRBV2,NA,NA,TGTGCCAGTAAAGAGGGGGTGGGGCAGTTCTTC,CASKEGVGQFF
TRBJ1-4,TRBV5-1,TRBD1,NA,TGCGCCAGCAGCTTGCTGACAGGGGTGAAGGAAAAACTGTTTTTT,CASSLLTGVKEKLFF
TRBJ2-2,TRBV7-2,NA,NA,TGTGCCAGCAGCTTTCAGGGTTCCGGGGAGCTGTTTTTT,CASSFQGSGELFF
TRBJ1-1,TRBV14,NA,NA,TGTGCCAGCAGCCAAGATCAGGGTGCAAGCACTGAAGCTTTCTTT,CASSQDQGASTEAFF
TRBJ2-2,TRBV29-1,TRBD1,NA,TGCAGCGTTACAGGGGGCACCGGGGAGCTGTTTTTT,CSVTGGTGELFF
TRBJ2-5,TRBV5-1,NA,NA,TGCGCCAGCAGCTTGGGTCACAGAGAGACCCAGTACTTC,CASSLGHRETQYF
TRBJ2-7,TRBV18,NA,few,TGTGCCAGCTCACCTGGGCAGGGGTCCTACGAGCAGTACTTC,CASSPGQGSYEQYF
TRBJ1-5,TRBV28,NA,few,TGTGCCAGCAGTTCCAGGGTTCAGCCCCAGCATTTT,CASSSRVQPQHF
TRBJ2-7,TRBV4-1,NA,NA,TGCGCCAGCAGCCAAGAGGGGCCACTTTGGGGCGAGCAGTACTTC,CASSQEGPLWGEQYF
TRBJ2-3,TRBV5-1,NA,NA,TGCGCCAGCAGCTTGACCGGGATAGACACAGATACGCAGTATTTT,CASSLTGIDTDTQYF
TRBJ1-4,TRBV5-1,TRBD1,NA,TGCGCCAGCAGCTCTTGGGTACAGGGGGGGAATGAAAAACTGTTTTTT,CASSSWVQGGNEKLFF
TRBJ2-3,TRBV18,TRBD2,NA,TGTGCCAGCTCACCACAGTTTAGCGGGGCTGCAGGGACGCAGTATTTT,CASSPQFSGAAGTQYF
TRBJ1-2,TRBV6-1,NA,NA,TGTGCCAGCAGCTCCGCAGGGACTAACTATGGCTACACCTTC,CASSSAGTNYGYTF
TRBJ2-2,TRBV27,NA,NA,TGTGCCAGCAGTCGCGGTATCACCGGGGAGCTGTTTTTT,CASSRGITGELFF
TRBJ2-3,TRBV2,TRBD2,few,TGTGCCAGCAGACTACTAGCGTCCACAGATACGCAGTATTTT,CASRLLASTDTQYF
TRBJ2-4,TRBV30,TRBD1,NA,TGTGCCTGGAGAGACAGGGACACCAAAAACATTCAGTACTTC,CAWRDRDTKNIQYF
TRBJ2-3,TRBV5-1,TRBD1,NA,TGCGCCAGCGGACCAGGGGGCGGGTTCCCAGATACGCAGTATTTT,CASGPGGGFPDTQYF
TRBJ2-7,TRBV7-8,TRBD1,NA,TGTGCCAGCAGCCCCCTAGACAGGGCCTCCTACGAGCAGTACTTC,CASSPLDRASYEQYF
TRBJ2-3,TRBV5-6,TRBD1,once,TGTGCCAGCAGCTTGCCAGGGGGTTCCACAGATACGCAGTATTTT,CASSLPGGSTDTQYF
TRBJ2-7,TRBV15,TRBD2,NA,TGTGCCACCAGCATCAAACTCGGGGGTAGCGGGAGCTACGAGCAGTACTTC,CATSIKLGGSGSYEQYF
TRBJ2-7,TRBV18,TRBD2,NA,TGTGCCAGCTCACCCGCCGGACTAGCGGATTACGAGCAGTACTTC,CASSPAGLADYEQYF
TRBJ2-3,TRBV7-9,NA,few,TGTGCCAGCAGCTTAGTTGCAGGGGATACGCAGTATTTT,CASSLVAGDTQYF
TRBJ1-3,TRBV19,TRBD1,NA,TGTGCCAGTAGCCAGTTCGCCGGGACAGGAGTGTCTGGAAACACCATATATTTT,CASSQFAGTGVSGNTIYF
TRBJ2-3,TRBV19,TRBD2,few,TGTGCCAGTAGTATACTAGCGGGAGGCCATACAGATACGCAGTATTTT,CASSILAGGHTDTQYF
TRBJ2-5,TRBV6-1,TRBD1,few,TGTGCCACCAGTGATCCGGGACAGGCCTTCCAAGAGACCCAGTACTTC,CATSDPGQAFQETQYF
TRBJ1-1,TRBV11-2,NA,NA,TGTGCCAGCAGCTTACCAGGGTCGATGAACACTGAAGCTTTCTTT,CASSLPGSMNTEAFF
TRBJ2-1,TRBV15,TRBD2,NA,TGTGCCACCAGCAGAGGCCCCCGGCGGGCTAGCGGGACCGAAGTAGGGTACAATGAGCAGTTCTTC,CATSRGPRRASGTEVGYNEQFF
TRBJ2-3,TRBV6-1,TRBD1,NA,TGTGCCAGCAGCCCAGGACAGGGAACAGATACGCAGTATTTT,CASSPGQGTDTQYF
TRBJ2-7,TRBV6-1,NA,NA,TGTGCCAGCAGTGGACTGGAGCAGTACTTC,CASSGLEQYF
TRBJ2-3,TRBV7-2,NA,once,TGTGCCAGCAGCTTTCAGGGTTTTAGCACAGATACGCAGTATTTT,CASSFQGFSTDTQYF
TRBJ2-3,TRBV5-1,TRBD1,NA,TGCGCCAGCAGCCAACAGGGGTTGAGCACAGATACGCAGTATTTT,CASSQQGLSTDTQYF
TRBJ2-1,TRBV7-3,TRBD1,NA,TGTGCCAGCAGCGCGACAGGGGGCCCCTACAATGAGCAGTTCTTC,CASSATGGPYNEQFF
TRBJ1-3,TRBV6-5,TRBD1,NA,TGTGCCAGCAGGACAGGGATAAGAAACACCATATATTTT,CASRTGIRNTIYF
TRBJ2-1,TRBV15,NA,NA,TGTGCCACCAGCAGAGAACAGAGCTCCTACAATGAGCAGTTCTTC,CATSREQSSYNEQFF
TRBJ2-5,TRBV10-2,TRBD1,NA,TGCGCCAGCAGTGAGCTTTCCCGGGACAGCGAGAAACACTTC,CASSELSRDSEKHF
TRBJ2-1,TRBV30,TRBD2,NA,TGTGCCTCGGAGCCGGGACTAGCGGGAGGGATCTCCTACAATGAGCAGTTCTTC,CASEPGLAGGISYNEQFF
TRBJ2-2,TRBV6-5,NA,NA,TGTGCCAGCAGTTACTCGAGTTTTACTCTCACCGGGGAGCTGTTTTTT,CASSYSSFTLTGELFF
TRBJ2-3,TRBV2,TRBD2,NA,TGTGCCAGCAGCCACGGGGGGCGGGAGGGCCTACTTCGCACAGATACGCAGTATTTT,CASSHGGREGLLRTDTQYF
TRBJ1-1,TRBV10-2,TRBD1,NA,TGCGCCAGCAGTGATCGACAGGGGAACACTGAAGCTTTCTTT,CASSDRQGNTEAFF
TRBJ1-1,TRBV15,NA,NA,TGTGCCACCAGCAGAGTTAGTAGTGAAGCTTTCTTT,CATSRVSSEAFF
TRBJ2-3,TRBV7-8,NA,NA,TGTGCCAGCAGCTTACTTAAATTCACAGATACGCAGTATTTT,CASSLLKFTDTQYF